These 10 T cell receptor beta chains were sequenced from one sample in a study of spatial heterogeneity in lung cancer. TCRdb used MiXCR to reprocess the 5' RACE reads, holding one entry per CDR3 protein. In the table there are around 110,000 distinct CDR3 sequences, 12% of which are singletons. Specified time point: blood at routine non-recurrence follow-up after resection. Sequencing covered unsorted whole RNA taken from tumor, nontumor lung or frozen PBMC. Source: PBMCs, taken at follow-up. The receptors were gathered from a male donor with early-stage non-small cell lung cancer.

This sequence joins TRBV12-3 or TRBV12-4 and TRBJ2-4; maybe TRBD1 (5 bases). V lost 0 bases and J lost 2, with 11 bases in between. The CDR3 totals 16 residues. This chain's CDR3 is CASSLAAGSSKNIQYF. CDR3 nucleotides: TGTGCCAGCAGTTTAGCCGCAGGGTCATCCAAAAACATTCAGTACTTC.

The V call is TRBV5-6, the J call TRBJ1-3; 10 bases align to TRBD1. V trimming: 4 bases; J trimming: 4 bases; junction bases outside the gene matches: 8. The CDR3 length is 16 residues. Germline values: CDR1 SGHDT, CDR2 YYEEEE. CDR3 in amino acids: CASSHRDRGSGNTIYF. CDR3 bases: TGTGCCAGCAGCCACCGGGACAGGGGTTCCGGAAACACCATATATTTT.

This clonotype appeared many times. J is TRBJ1-6 and V is TRBV7-2; D perhaps matches TRBD1 (5 bases). With 6 bases removed from V and 10 bases from J, the gap between germline ends came to 16 bases. This CDR3 comprises 14 residues. Germline V gene data show CDR1 as SGHTA and CDR2 as FQGNSA. This CDR3 reads CASRVGQGRSPLHF. In DNA form, the CDR3 reads TGTGCCAGCAGGGTCGGGCAGGGCCGCTCACCCCTCCACTTT.

This clonotype was picked up a small number of times. CDR3 bases: TGTGCCAGCAGCTCGAGGGCCGAGCTAGGGACCCAGTACTTC. This codes for CASSSRAELGTQYF. The chain recombines TRBV9 with TRBJ2-5, with a weak D call TRBD2 (5 bases). Germline CDR1 SGDLS, CDR2 YYNGEE. The CDR3 consists of 14 residues. V was cut by 4 bases and J by 7 bases, with 17 bases left in between.

This clonotype turned up a few times. The chain couples TRBV2 to TRBJ1-6, with D possibly TRBD1 on 6 matching bases. V was shortened by 6 bases and J by 14 bases, with 20 bases between the two germline ends. Germline CDR1 is SNHLY and CDR2 is FYNNEI. CDR3 length equals 14 residues. CDR3 sequence (DNA): TGTGCCAGCAGCGAGAGGGCTTATCGGGACACCCTCCACTTT. The encoded protein is CASSERAYRDTLHF.

The chain couples TRBV20-1 to TRBJ1-2; D remains ambiguous. Germline V lookup: CDR1 DFQATT, CDR2 SNEGSKA (reference sequence). The germline V and J ends were trimmed by 0 bases and 4 bases, with 9 bases remaining between them. The CDR3 is 13 amino acids. The CDR3 coding sequence is TGCAGTGCTAGAGAGGGCCATGGCTATGGCTACACCTTC. It encodes CSAREGHGYGYTF.

This clonotype was observed a handful of times. This CDR3 is CASSYSWQRNTEAFF. The CDR3 DNA reads TGTGCCAGCAGTTATAGCTGGCAGCGGAACACTGAAGCTTTCTTT. This rearrangement joins TRBV6-5 to TRBJ1-1, with D hard to call. The CDR3 is 15 amino acids. V lost 3 bases, J lost 1 base, and 12 bases lay in between. The V gene's germline CDR1 is MNHEY and CDR2 SVGAGI.

J is TRBJ2-1 and V is TRBV15; no definite D call. The CDR3 covers 16 residues. Trimming stripped 5 bases from V and 5 bases from J, with 19 bases between. CDR1 is LNHNV, CDR2 YYDKDF, per germline (reference sequence). The CDR3 bases are TGTGCCACCAGCTCCCGGTGGCGCCTGGAAGACAATGAGCAGTTCTTC. It is translated as CATSSRWRLEDNEQFF.

By proportion, this clonotype is medium-sized. The J gene is TRBJ1-2, the V gene TRBV6-5; 8 bases fit TRBD1. The CDR3 sequence is 12 residues long. The V gene's germline CDR1 is MNHEY and CDR2 SVGAGI. V shed 5 bases and J 7 bases; nucleotides not matched to a gene: 3. The CDR3 here is CASSGQGRGYTF. As DNA, the CDR3 is TGTGCCAGCAGTGGACAGGGACGTGGCTACACCTTC.

This clonotype was observed at least ten times. CDR3 nucleotide sequence: TGTGCCAGCAGTTACGGAGGATTCACAGATACGCAGTATTTT. This translates into CASSYGGFTDTQYF. The chain combines TRBV6-5 with TRBJ2-3, with D maybe TRBD2 (5 bases). From germline, CDR1 is MNHEY and CDR2 SVGAGI. Trimming took off 2 bases at V and 2 bases at J, with 8 bases between the two ends. This CDR3 has 14 residues.